The clone carrying this TCR beta chain was picked up one time. Antigen unknown. A multiplex PCR was run with 60 Vbeta primers and 13 Jbeta primers. The protocol was immunoSEQ multiplex PCR, while the TCRdb copy is restricted to in-frame clones and leaves out a portion. The sample yields 90,000 to 100,000 clones, around three quarters seen once. This specimen belongs to a study of cytomegalovirus exposure and HLA in healthy donors. Germline CDR1 MDHEN, CDR2 SYDVKM. The CDR3 runs to 17 residues. Trimming at V came to 6 bases and at J to 7 bases, leaving 20 bases not matched to a gene. Study-wide findings and caveats: TCR sequences were mostly rare, though some public TCRs occurred in many donors. The authors reported that TCR beta sequences could predict HLA-A and HLA-B alleles. These predictions were accurate for most subjects in the first cohort. Cytomegalovirus-associated TCR beta chains were listed, numbering more than 150.

The receptor's source is a man aged 40-50 years in good health and CMV-seronegative. Sequencing was done on a sample of PBMCs. The rearrangement uses TRBV28 and TRBJ1-1; TRBD1 agrees at 7 bases. The CDR3 is CASRPGGGFSTEGEAFF. The CDR3 nucleotides read TGTGCCAGCAGGCCGGGAGGGGGCTTCTCTACCGAAGGTGAAGCTTTCTTT.